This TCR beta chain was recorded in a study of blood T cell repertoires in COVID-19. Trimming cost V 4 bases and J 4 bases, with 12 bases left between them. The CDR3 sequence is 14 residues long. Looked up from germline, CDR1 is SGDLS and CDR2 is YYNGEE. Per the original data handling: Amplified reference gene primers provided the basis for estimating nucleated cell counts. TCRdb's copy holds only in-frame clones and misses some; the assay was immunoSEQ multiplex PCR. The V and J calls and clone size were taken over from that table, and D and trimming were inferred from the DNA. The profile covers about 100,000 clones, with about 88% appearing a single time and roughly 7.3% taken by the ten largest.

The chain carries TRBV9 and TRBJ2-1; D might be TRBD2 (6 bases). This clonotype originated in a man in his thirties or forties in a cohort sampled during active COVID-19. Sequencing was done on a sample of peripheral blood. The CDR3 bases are TGTGCCAGCAGCCCCTTCGGGGGATACAATGAGCAGTTCTTC. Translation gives CASSPFGGYNEQFF.